One and the same sample provided the 19 T cell receptor beta chains below, sequenced in a study of blood T cell repertoires in COVID-19. Measured with immunoSEQ multiplex PCR; TCRdb has only the in-frame clones, and not every one. The sample shows 210,000 or so clones, around 89% of them seen only once. Sequencing was carried out using peripheral blood. Receptors were obtained from a man in his fifties or sixties with acute or convalescent COVID-19.

The J gene is TRBJ1-5, the V gene TRBV19, with a weak D call TRBD1 (5 bases). The V gene lost 7 bases and the J gene lost 3 bases, with 10 bases spanning the gap. The CDR3 is made up of 13 amino acids. Germline values: CDR1 LNHDA, CDR2 SQIVND (reference sequence). DNA of the CDR3: TGTGCCAGTAAGGGGCAGTACAATCAGCCCCAGCATTTT. Its protein product is CASKGQYNQPQHF. The entire variable domain, with the rest obtained from reference TRBV19 and TRBJ1-5, is as follows: DGGITQSPKYLFRKEGQNVTLSCEQNLNHDAMYWYRQDPGQGLRLIYYSQIVNDFQKGDIAEGYSVSREKKESFPLTVTSAQKNPTAFYLCASKGQYNQPQHFGDGTRLSIL.

The CDR3 region has the DNA TGTGCCAGCACTTGGAGGGGCAACTACAATGAGCAGTTCTTC. Translating it yields CASTWRGNYNEQFF. The rearrangement links TRBV3-1 (or the pseudogene TRBV3-2) to TRBJ2-1; maybe TRBD2 (6 bases). Trimming removed 7 bases at V and 3 bases at J, with 13 bases between. The CDR3 totals 14 residues. Germline loops: CDR1 LGHDT, CDR2 YNNKEL (reference sequence).

Only one count was recorded for this clone. CDR3 nucleotide sequence: TGCAGCGTCAAACGACAGGGTTCCTACGAGCAGTACTTC. Translating it yields CSVKRQGSYEQYF. The rearrangement links TRBV29-1 to TRBJ2-7; TRBD1 agrees at 7 bases. This CDR3 has 13 residues. Germline trimming cut 6 bases from V and 1 base from J; bases unmatched to any gene: 6. CDR1 and CDR2 (germline): SQVTM, ANQGSEA.

This sequence joins TRBV3-1 (or the pseudogene TRBV3-2) and TRBJ2-2; the match to TRBD2 covers 12 bases. The CDR3 runs 15 residues. Germline V gene sequence: CDR1 LGHDT, CDR2 YNNKEL (reference sequence). V lost 2 bases, J lost 7 bases, and 2 bases stayed unmatched. The CDR3 spells CASSQTSGGRGELFF. The CDR3 DNA reads TGTGCCAGCAGCCAAACTAGCGGGGGGCGCGGGGAGCTGTTTTTT.

The V and J genes are TRBV3-1 (or the pseudogene TRBV3-2) and TRBJ2-3; TRBD1 matches at 8 bases. CDR1 is LGHDT, CDR2 YNNKEL, per germline (reference sequence). V gave up 0 bases and J gave up 1 base; unmatched junction bases: 3. The CDR3 totals 16 residues. CDR3 loop: CASSQEETGGTDTQYF. CDR3 nucleotides: TGTGCCAGCAGCCAAGAGGAGACAGGGGGCACAGATACGCAGTATTTT.

This chain joins TRBV2 and TRBJ2-1; D ambiguous. The CDR3 covers 15 residues. The V gene lost 2 bases and the J gene lost 0 bases, with 8 bases spanning the gap. Germline V gene sequence: CDR1 SNHLY, CDR2 FYNNEI. CDR3 in amino acids: CASSEKFSSYNEQFF. The CDR3 bases are TGTGCCAGCAGTGAAAAGTTTAGCTCCTACAATGAGCAGTTCTTC.

This chain links TRBV6-5 with TRBJ1-2; possibly TRBD1 for D (6 bases). Looked up from germline, CDR1 is MNHEY and CDR2 is SVGAGI. The CDR3 runs 13 residues. Trimming left V 2 bases short and J 5 bases short, with 9 bases between. CDR3 amino acids: CASSYATGYGYTF. In nucleotides, the CDR3 is TGTGCCAGCAGTTACGCAACAGGGTATGGCTACACCTTC.

The chain recombines TRBV10-2 with TRBJ2-7; D might be TRBD1 (5 bases). This CDR3 contains 14 residues. V shed 0 bases and J shed 3 bases, with 9 bases lying between them. Germline-derived CDR1 and CDR2 are WSHSY and SAAADI. CDR3 sequence reads: CASSESWQGYEQYF. Here the CDR3 DNA reads TGCGCCAGCAGTGAGTCTTGGCAGGGCTACGAGCAGTACTTC.

V is TRBV19 and J is TRBJ1-5; TRBD1 agrees at 9 bases. The germline gives CDR1 LNHDA, CDR2 SQIVND (reference sequence). This CDR3 comprises 13 residues. V trimming: 4 bases; J trimming: 7 bases; junction bases outside the gene matches: 2. The CDR3 loop is CASSKDRGQPQHF. For the CDR3, the DNA is TGTGCCAGTAGTAAGGACAGGGGCCAGCCCCAGCATTTT.

This chain joins TRBV28 and TRBJ2-3; a possible D gene is TRBD1 (6 bases). The length of the CDR3 is 13 residues. V lost 4 bases, J lost 5 bases, and 10 bases lay in between. Per the germline V gene, CDR1 is MDHEN and CDR2 is SYDVKM. The CDR3 nucleotides read TGTGCCAGCAGTTCCCGAGGGGGAGATACGCAGTATTTT. This gives the protein CASSSRGGDTQYF.

The chain links TRBV28 to TRBJ2-7; 8 nucleotides match TRBD2. Trimming removed 6 bases from V and 5 bases from J; junction bases left unmatched: 6. Germline loops: CDR1 MDHEN, CDR2 SYDVKM. The length of the CDR3 is 13 residues. The CDR3 DNA reads TGTGCCAGCAGCGGGGGAGCGGGAGACGAGCAGTACTTC. Its translation is CASSGGAGDEQYF.

J is TRBJ2-1 and V is TRBV7-3; tentative D call: TRBD2 (5 bases). V was clipped by 4 bases and J by 6 bases, with 16 bases between them. Germline loops: CDR1 SGHTA, CDR2 FQGTGA. The CDR3 is 15 amino acids. Here the CDR3 reads CASSSPTLRGNEQFF. In DNA, the CDR3 is TGTGCCAGCAGCTCCCCGACATTACGGGGCAATGAGCAGTTCTTC.

V usage is TRBV7-9 and J usage is TRBJ2-1; 10 bases are a match to TRBD2. There are 14 residues in the CDR3. J lost 5 bases, V lost 5 bases, and 3 bases had no gene match. CDR1 is SEHNR and CDR2 is FQNEAQ in the germline V gene (reference sequence). CDR3 nucleotide sequence: TGTGCCAGCAGCGGACTAGCGGAGAACAATGAGCAGTTCTTC. Translating it yields CASSGLAENNEQFF.

V usage is TRBV28 and J usage is TRBJ2-5, with 14 bases lining up with TRBD2. V was pared by 5 bases and J by 4 bases, with 6 bases of the junction left unmatched. This CDR3 contains 16 residues. Per the germline V gene, CDR1 is MDHEN and CDR2 is SYDVKM. CDR3 sequence: CASSLGLAGVGETQYF. CDR3 coding DNA: TGTGCCAGCAGTCTGGGACTAGCGGGAGTTGGAGAGACCCAGTACTTC.

The chain is built from TRBV9 and TRBJ2-6; 7 bases agree with TRBD1. The CDR3 runs to 18 residues. V was clipped by 3 bases and J by 0 bases; unmatched bases: 9. The V gene's germline CDR1 is SGDLS and CDR2 YYNGEE. In DNA form, the CDR3 reads TGTGCCAGCAGCGCAACCGACAGGGCACTCTCTGGGGCCAACGTCCTGACTTTC. This encodes CASSATDRALSGANVLTF. Full variable domain (rest looked up from reference TRBV9 and TRBJ2-6): DSGVTQTPKHLITATGQRVTLRCSPRSGDLSVYWYQQSLDQGLQFLIQYYNGEERAKGNILERFSAQQFPDLHSELNLSSLELGDSALYFCASSATDRALSGANVLTFGAGSRLTVL.

This clone was seen more than once but under ten times. The J gene is TRBJ2-1, the V gene TRBV7-9; 7 bases align to TRBD2. Germline lookup yields CDR1 SEHNR and CDR2 FQNEAQ (reference sequence). The CDR3 consists of 15 residues. Germline trimming cut 1 base from V and 2 bases from J; bases unmatched to any gene: 2. The CDR3 spells CASSLGSGTYNEQFF. Here the CDR3 DNA reads TGTGCCAGCAGCTTAGGGAGCGGGACCTACAATGAGCAGTTCTTC.

The table lists this clone with a count of one. The gene calls are TRBV4-2 and TRBJ1-1, with 7 bases matching TRBD1. The CDR3 runs to 16 residues. The germline V gene encodes CDR1 LGHNA and CDR2 YNFKEQ. After removal of 1 base from V and 3 bases from J, the junction contained 8 bases not matched to a gene. CDR3 sequence (DNA): TGTGCCAGCAGCCAAGTTAAAGGGGGCGCGGACACTGAAGCTTTCTTT. Protein product: CASSQVKGGADTEAFF.

The chain carries TRBV5-1 and TRBJ2-5, with 7 bases fitting TRBD1. The CDR3 spans 14 residues. Germline assignment: CDR1 SGHRS and CDR2 YFSETQ. After removal of 4 bases from V and 1 base from J, the junction contained 4 bases not matched to a gene. DNA of the CDR3: TGCGCCAGCAGCAAGGGACAGATCCAAGAGACCCAGTACTTC. Amino acids: CASSKGQIQETQYF.

The chain combines TRBV5-6 with TRBJ2-6, with D maybe TRBD2 (6 bases). Deletions cut 0 bases from V and 0 bases from J, with 13 bases between. This CDR3 is built from 18 residues. Germline V CDR1 and CDR2: SGHDT, YYEEEE. For the CDR3, the DNA is TGTGCCAGCAGCTTGGGGGTCGTGCGGGGCTCTGGGGCCAACGTCCTGACTTTC. It translates to CASSLGVVRGSGANVLTF.